This T cell receptor (beta chain) came from a study of T cell clones after liver transplantation (dated by TCRdb to between 2018 and 2020). About the study as a whole: The samples were obtained from ITN030ST, a randomized trial that attempted immunosuppression withdrawal within 2 years after liver transplantation. Donor-reactive T cell clones were identified using TCRbeta sequencing after a pre-transplant mixed lymphocyte reaction and were then followed in post-transplant blood. As an antigen-independent comparator for the donor-reactive sequences, third party-reactive TCRbeta sequences from pre-transplant MLRs were identified as well. Of the eight recipients, three were HCV-positive, while the remaining recipients had been transplanted for non-autoimmune, non-viral indications. No induction therapy was given to the subjects, and standard immunosuppression was administered until randomization at 12-24 months post-transplant. Tolerance was defined as complete withdrawal of immunosuppression for at least one year without a rise in liver enzymes beyond twice the upper limit of normal. Blood samples were taken pre-transplant, pre-randomization before withdrawal, and post-randomization after full withdrawal or failed withdrawal. A cohort of 8 liver transplant recipients was studied, of whom 3 were classified as tolerant and 5 as non-tolerant. What the research found in general, with its limitations: Donor-reactive sequences decreased more than third party-reactive sequences, which suggests partial antigen-specific deletion that was not related to withdrawal success. A significant post-transplant decrease in circulating donor-reactive CD4 TCRbeta sequences was observed in most of the 8 subjects, irrespective of tolerance or HCV status. When repertoire turnover was accounted for, significantly reduced detection of donor-reactive sequences was found in 7 of 8 subjects for CD4 and in 8 of 8 subjects for CD8. In two subjects, low numbers of available donor cells limited the measurable donor-reactive repertoire. Because no allograft tissue specimens were available, donor-reactive T cells may have migrated into the graft instead of being deleted. Because of small, heterogeneous patient numbers and non-standardized post-transplant time points, the conclusions were only preliminary.

Unstimulated PBMCs, after thawing, were stained for CD3, CD4 and CD8 and then FACS-sorted into CD3+CD4+ and CD3+CD8+ populations. Each of the 8 studied subjects was randomized to immunosuppression withdrawal. The Qiagen DNeasy Blood and Tissue Kit was used for isolation of genomic DNA. High-throughput TCRbeta CDR3 sequencing of frozen genomic DNA was performed by immunoSEQ, with PCR amplification, mapping, bias correction and internal controls included. Per the original workflow: Only productive rearrangements were retained, and each unique TCRbeta sequence was defined by its CDR3 nucleotide sequence together with its V and J gene. Donor-reactive sequences required at least 5-fold expansion in CFSE-low cells versus unstimulated pre-transplant cells and at least 0.01% frequency. Per-subject minimum frequency thresholds, based on the lowest-template unstimulated sample, ensured at least 90% detection power. Jensen-Shannon divergence between the top 1000 TCRbeta sequences after and before transplant was used to measure repertoire turnover. Two-sided Fisher's exact tests were used to test for changes in the detection of donor-reactive sequences. TCRdb obtained this table from immuneACCESS and retained in-frame rearrangements with V and J assigned. These tables miss some clones; where compared with another copy, unresolved V genes account for less than half of the shortfall, and the remainder is unexplained. The V and J calls and clone size are taken from that table; D and trimming were inferred from the DNA. The sample contains 75,000 to 100,000 clones, about 82% of them found a single time. Clones ranked in the top ten supply 0.47% of the sample.

Note on this clone: What antigen it recognizes has not been identified. The record has no base qualities; no much larger clone is one base away.

Compared with germline, V lacks 3 bases and J lacks 5 bases; bases without a gene match: 7. Inclusive of the bounding cysteine and phenylalanine, the CDR3 is 15 residues long. The read is trimmed to its CDR3 DNA, 45 bases read in frame from base 1. The germline V gene sets CDR1 to SGHAT and CDR2 to FQNNGV. The rearranged chain carries TRBV11-2 and TRBJ2-1; 7 bases in the middle match TRBD2. The receptor's source is a human patient who received a liver transplant. A transplant means some T cells may be of graft donor rather than patient origin. Sequences were derived from CD4+ T cells from blood, sampled 46 months after liver transplant. The CDR3 has the sequence CASSFQGLPNNEQFF. The DNA sequence is TGTGCCAGCAGCTTTCAGGGACTACCAAACAATGAGCAGTTCTTC.